A selection of T cell receptor beta chains follows, all from one sample in a study of blood T cell repertoires in COVID-19. Repertoires were generated with immunoSEQ multiplex PCR, while TCRdb's copy carries only in-frame clones and drops some. The sample includes about 240,000 clones, about 87% of them seen just once. The sample was peripheral blood. The receptors originated from an older woman with active or convalescent COVID-19. Both conserved end residues are part of each CDR3. D genes are given only for firm matches. Expanded clones get a size class; other rows say once, few or many, or leave the size out.

len: 16
j_gene: TRBJ2-5
v_gene: TRBV6-5
abundance: NA
d_gene: TRBD1
CDR3nt: TGTGCCAGCAGTTACGGGCAAGGGACAGGGGGGGAGACCCAGTACTTC
CDR3aa: CASSYGQGTGGETQYF

len: 17
j_gene: TRBJ2-5
v_gene: TRBV3-1/TRBV3-2
abundance: NA
d_gene: TRBD2
CDR3nt: TGTGCCAGCAGCCGCGGGACTAGCGGGGGGTCTAAAGAGACCCAGTACTTC
CDR3aa: CASSRGTSGGSKETQYF

len: 16
j_gene: TRBJ2-1
v_gene: TRBV6-1
abundance: once
d_gene: TRBD2
CDR3nt: TGTGCCAGCAGTGAAGATAGGGCTAGCGGGGCTGCCCAGCAGTTCTTC
CDR3aa: CASSEDRASGAAQQFF

len: 15
j_gene: TRBJ2-3
v_gene: TRBV6-5
abundance: NA
d_gene: TRBD1
CDR3nt: TGTGCCAGCAGCCCCCAGGGACAGCTAACAGATACGCAGTATTTT
CDR3aa: CASSPQGQLTDTQYF

len: 14
j_gene: TRBJ2-7
v_gene: TRBV5-1
abundance: NA
d_gene: NA
CDR3nt: TGCGCCAGCAGCCGGAGGACCGCTACCTACGAGCAGTACTTC
CDR3aa: CASSRRTATYEQYF

len: 13
j_gene: TRBJ1-2
v_gene: TRBV6-5
abundance: NA
d_gene: NA
CDR3nt: TGTGCCAGCAGCCCAGGGGCCCCTCATGGCTACACCTTC
CDR3aa: CASSPGAPHGYTF

len: 15
j_gene: TRBJ2-2
v_gene: TRBV19
abundance: NA
d_gene: NA
CDR3nt: TGTGCCAGTAGTTCCGGGGGGCGTAACACCGGGGAGCTGTTTTTT
CDR3aa: CASSSGGRNTGELFF

len: 15
j_gene: TRBJ2-3
v_gene: TRBV28
abundance: NA
d_gene: TRBD2
CDR3nt: TGTGCCAGCAGTTTAAGCCTAGCGGGGGCGGATACGCAGTATTTT
CDR3aa: CASSLSLAGADTQYF

len: 14
j_gene: TRBJ1-1
v_gene: TRBV7-2
abundance: NA
d_gene: NA
CDR3nt: TGTGCCAGCAGCTTAGTGGGGGGGTCCGCTGAAGCTTTCTTT
CDR3aa: CASSLVGGSAEAFF

len: 13
j_gene: TRBJ1-1
v_gene: TRBV4-1
abundance: NA
d_gene: NA
CDR3nt: TGCGCCAGCAGCCAAGGCGAGTTTGGTAGAGCTTTCTTT
CDR3aa: CASSQGEFGRAFF

len: 13
j_gene: TRBJ1-5
v_gene: TRBV6-5
abundance: NA
d_gene: NA
CDR3nt: TGTGCCAGCAGTCGTGGGCTCAATCAGCCCCAGCATTTT
CDR3aa: CASSRGLNQPQHF

len: 12
j_gene: TRBJ2-5
v_gene: TRBV7-2
abundance: NA
d_gene: NA
CDR3nt: TGTGCCAGCAGCTTGCAGTGGGAGACCCAGTACTTC
CDR3aa: CASSLQWETQYF

len: 13
j_gene: TRBJ1-5
v_gene: TRBV6-5
abundance: NA
d_gene: NA
CDR3nt: TGTGCCAGCAGTCAGACTACAGGGCTGCCCCAGCATTTT
CDR3aa: CASSQTTGLPQHF

len: 14
j_gene: TRBJ1-4
v_gene: TRBV27
abundance: NA
d_gene: NA
CDR3nt: TGTGCCAGCAGGCCTTCAGGGTATAATGAAAAACTGTTTTTT
CDR3aa: CASRPSGYNEKLFF

len: 13
j_gene: TRBJ1-1
v_gene: TRBV27
abundance: NA
d_gene: NA
CDR3nt: TGTGCCAGCAGCCTCAGGGAGAACACTGAAGCTTTCTTT
CDR3aa: CASSLRENTEAFF

len: 15
j_gene: TRBJ1-2
v_gene: TRBV27
abundance: NA
d_gene: NA
CDR3nt: TGTGCCAGCAGTTATGATCGTGCGGGACCGGGGGTTCTCACCTTC
CDR3aa: CASSYDRAGPGVLTF

len: 14
j_gene: TRBJ1-6
v_gene: TRBV27
abundance: NA
d_gene: TRBD1
CDR3nt: TGTGCCAGCAGAGATCCGCCAGGGGGTTCACCCCTCCACTTT
CDR3aa: CASRDPPGGSPLHF

len: 11
j_gene: TRBJ1-1
v_gene: TRBV20-1
abundance: NA
d_gene: NA
CDR3nt: TGCAGTGCTAGAGCTCAGGGAAAAGCTTTCTTT
CDR3aa: CSARAQGKAFF

len: 15
j_gene: TRBJ1-2
v_gene: TRBV5-4
abundance: NA
d_gene: NA
CDR3nt: TGTGCCAGCAGCTTGGCCGGGGTCGCTAACTATGGCTACACCTTC
CDR3aa: CASSLAGVANYGYTF

len: 15
j_gene: TRBJ1-1
v_gene: TRBV6-6
abundance: NA
d_gene: NA
CDR3nt: TGTGCCAGCAGCGACCCAACCCGCGGGAACACTGAAGCTTTCTTT
CDR3aa: CASSDPTRGNTEAFF

len: 15
j_gene: TRBJ2-3
v_gene: TRBV6-2/TRBV6-3
abundance: NA
d_gene: TRBD2
CDR3nt: TGTGCCAGCAGTTTTAGCGGGGGGCTCTCAGATACGCAGTATTTT
CDR3aa: CASSFSGGLSDTQYF

len: 14
j_gene: TRBJ1-1
v_gene: TRBV7-6
abundance: NA
d_gene: NA
CDR3nt: TGTGCCAGCAGCTTTCAGGGAGGGAACACTGAAGCTTTCTTT
CDR3aa: CASSFQGGNTEAFF

len: 10
j_gene: TRBJ1-2
v_gene: TRBV12-3/TRBV12-4
abundance: NA
d_gene: NA
CDR3nt: TGTGCCCTATTGAGGGTTGGCTACACCTTC
CDR3aa: CALLRVGYTF

len: 13
j_gene: TRBJ2-7
v_gene: TRBV4-3
abundance: NA
d_gene: NA
CDR3nt: TGCGCCAGCAGCCAATCAGGACAGAGCGAGCAGTACTTC
CDR3aa: CASSQSGQSEQYF

len: 15
j_gene: TRBJ2-3
v_gene: TRBV19
abundance: NA
d_gene: TRBD1
CDR3nt: TGTGCCAGTAGGGAGACAGGGGCTAGCACAGATACGCAGTATTTT
CDR3aa: CASRETGASTDTQYF

len: 14
j_gene: TRBJ1-3
v_gene: TRBV4-3
abundance: few
d_gene: NA
CDR3nt: TGCGCCAGCAGCCAAGATACCGGTGGAAACACCATATATTTT
CDR3aa: CASSQDTGGNTIYF

len: 14
j_gene: TRBJ2-7
v_gene: TRBV7-2
abundance: NA
d_gene: NA
CDR3nt: TGTGCCAGCAGCTTTGACAGGTCGTCCTACGAGCAGTACTTC
CDR3aa: CASSFDRSSYEQYF

len: 11
j_gene: TRBJ2-3
v_gene: TRBV7-9
abundance: once
d_gene: NA
CDR3nt: TGTGCCAGCAGCTTCCAAGATACGCAGTATTTT
CDR3aa: CASSFQDTQYF

len: 14
j_gene: TRBJ2-7
v_gene: TRBV3-1/TRBV3-2
abundance: NA
d_gene: NA
CDR3nt: TGTGCCAGCAGCCACTTTGCACCCCTCGAGGAGCAGTACTTC
CDR3aa: CASSHFAPLEEQYF

len: 16
j_gene: TRBJ2-6
v_gene: TRBV5-4
abundance: NA
d_gene: NA
CDR3nt: TGTGCCAGCAGCTTCCCTGGGGCCTCTGGGGCCAACGTCCTGACTTTC
CDR3aa: CASSFPGASGANVLTF

len: 13
j_gene: TRBJ1-2
v_gene: TRBV20-1
abundance: many
d_gene: NA
CDR3nt: TGCAGTGCTAGTAAACAGTCTAACTATGGCTACACCTTC
CDR3aa: CSASKQSNYGYTF

len: 15
j_gene: TRBJ2-3
v_gene: TRBV18
abundance: NA
d_gene: NA
CDR3nt: TGTGCCAGCTCACCTGGGTTGGCGGGCACAGATACGCAGTATTTT
CDR3aa: CASSPGLAGTDTQYF